This TCR beta chain was documented in a study of OX40 agonist ivuxolimab in advanced cancers. The method was immunoSEQ multiplex PCR; TCRdb's version includes in-frame clones alone and lacks a portion of them. This table has around 56,000 clones, under 85% appearing once. Trimming left V 9 bases short and J 8 bases short, with 16 bases between. Germline CDR1 and CDR2: SNHLY and FYNNEI. This CDR3 is 12 amino acids long. The chain combines TRBV2 with TRBJ1-2; D remains unclear. This TCR derives from an adult with an advanced solid tumor such as melanoma, head and neck, liver or kidney cancer. The specimen comprised CD4+ or CD8+ T cells sorted from blood, sampled in a trial of the OX40 agonist ivuxolimab. The CDR3 DNA sequence: TGTGCCAGTACCTGGTGGGAGGAAGGCTACACCTTC. Encoded protein: CASTWWEEGYTF.